Shown below are 5 T cell receptor beta chains from a single sample sequenced in a study of T cell repertoires in cytomegalovirus infection. TCRdb redid the calling of the reads with MiXCR, one entry per CDR3 protein. The sample shows 250,000 to 300,000 distinct CDR3 sequences, about 25% of them seen only once. The sequenced sample was PBMCs. The receptors here all came from a human donor in good health (CMV status not recorded). Some clones in this sample may be carry-over from other donors' samples.

The chain combines TRBV20-1 with TRBJ2-1; TRBD2 matches 7 bases. V was clipped by 4 bases and J by 6 bases; unmatched bases: 6. Germline V CDR1 and CDR2: DFQATT, SNEGSKA (reference sequence). This CDR3 is 13 amino acids long. CDR3 sequence reads: CSAKASGPNEQFF. The CDR3 DNA follows: TGCAGTGCTAAGGCTAGCGGACCCAATGAGCAGTTCTTC.

This clonotype was counted at least ten times. Here the CDR3 reads CASINGWGSYNEQFF. CDR3 DNA: TGTGCCAGCATCAACGGGTGGGGGTCCTACAATGAGCAGTTCTTC. This chain uses TRBV28 with TRBJ2-1; D may match TRBD1 or TRBD2 (5 bases each). This CDR3 has 15 amino acids. The germline gives CDR1 MDHEN, CDR2 SYDVKM. V was clipped by 7 bases and J by 1 base, with 14 bases between them.

V usage is TRBV20-1 and J usage is TRBJ1-1, with D possibly being TRBD1 (6 bases). CDR1 and CDR2 from the germline V gene are DFQATT and SNEGSKA (reference sequence). The CDR3 covers 13 residues. Deletions cut 4 bases from V and 5 bases from J, with 14 bases between. CDR3 residues: CSATRTAATEAFF. CDR3 nucleotides: TGCAGTGCTACCCGGACAGCTGCGACTGAAGCTTTCTTT.

This chain connects TRBV19 to TRBJ2-5; maybe TRBD2 (6 bases). V lost 5 bases and J 5 bases, leaving 12 bases between the germline ends. The germline V gene encodes CDR1 LNHDA and CDR2 SQIVND (reference sequence). This CDR3 has 13 residues. The DNA of the CDR3 is TGTGCCAGTAGTGCGGGGTCCCGGGAGACCCAGTACTTC. Translation gives CASSAGSRETQYF.

This clonotype was detected ten times or more. The chain carries TRBV7-2 and TRBJ2-1, with D perhaps matching TRBD1 or TRBD2 (6 bases each). The germline CDR1 and CDR2 sequences are SGHTA and FQGNSA. The CDR3 has 17 amino acids. The V and J ends lost 5 bases and 8 bases respectively, with 25 bases between them. The CDR3 bases are TGTGCCAGCAGCCCCAGGACAGTAGCCGGGAGAAGGTATGAGCAGTTCTTC. Encoded protein: CASSPRTVAGRRYEQFF.